This is a list of T cell receptor beta chains from one sample in a study of T cells in Graves' hyperthyroidism and ophthalmopathy. A single record per CDR3 protein comes from TCRdb applying MiXCR to the multiplex PCR reads. The sample lists some 800,000 distinct CDR3 sequences, approximately 40% occurring once. The source material was blood. The receptors stem from a young man with Graves' hyperthyroidism. Each CDR3 is given with its conserved first and last residue. A D gene is named only where the DNA matches it firmly. Where a row states a size, it is once, few, many or the class of an expanded clone; other rows omit it.

j_call	clone_size	v_call	d_call	cdr3_nt	cdr3_aa
TRBJ2-7	NA	TRBV5-1	NA	TGCGCCAGCAGTTGGTCCCGGGGCGAGCAGTACTTC	CASSWSRGEQYF
TRBJ1-5	many	TRBV19	NA	TGTGCCAGTAGTATGGCGGGGGCAGATTATAGCAATCAGCCCCAGCATTTT	CASSMAGADYSNQPQHF
TRBJ2-7	few	TRBV7-9	TRBD1	TGTGCCAGCAGCTTAGTTAGATCCGCAGGGGGCGAGCAGTACTTC	CASSLVRSAGGEQYF
TRBJ2-2	few	TRBV19	TRBD2	TGTGCCAGTAGCGTAAAGCGGGGGGGCCTCGGGGAGCTGTTTTTT	CASSVKRGGLGELFF
TRBJ2-7	NA	TRBV7-9	NA	TGTGCCAGCAGCTCTACGGTTCGGGCGAACGAGCAGTACTTC	CASSSTVRANEQYF
TRBJ2-7	many	TRBV9	TRBD1	TGTGCCAGCAGCGTCAGCCAGGGGGTGGGCGAGCAGTACTTC	CASSVSQGVGEQYF
TRBJ2-7	NA	TRBV5-1	TRBD2	TGCGCCAGCAGCGTTGTAGCGGGAGGGGCCGGATACGAGCAGTACTTC	CASSVVAGGAGYEQYF
TRBJ1-4	many	TRBV20-1	TRBD1	TGCAGTGCTTCCCTGAGGACAGGGGATGAAAAACTGTTTTTT	CSASLRTGDEKLFF
TRBJ1-5	NA	TRBV6-1	NA	TGTGCCAGCAGGGACCTCACAGGGTATAGCAATCAGCCCCAGCATTTT	CASRDLTGYSNQPQHF
TRBJ2-7	many	TRBV7-9	NA	TGTGCCAGCAGCTTGGGCCAGCTTTACGAGCAGTACTTC	CASSLGQLYEQYF
TRBJ2-5	NA	TRBV25-1	TRBD2	TGTGCCAGCACGGCGGGAGGGCCACAGACCCAGTACTTC	CASTAGGPQTQYF
TRBJ2-7	NA	TRBV4-2	NA	TGTGCCAGCAGCCAAGAGGGAGCGACAGACTACGGGCAGTACTTC	CASSQEGATDYGQYF
TRBJ1-1	NA	TRBV4-3	NA	TGCGCCAGCAGCCAAGATCGGGTTGGAATGAACACTGAAGCTTTCTTT	CASSQDRVGMNTEAFF
TRBJ2-5	NA	TRBV12-3/TRBV12-4	NA	TGTGCCAGCAGTGAGGCAGGGGAGGAGACCCAGTACTTC	CASSEAGEETQYF
TRBJ2-2	NA	TRBV7-2	NA	TGTGCCAGCAGCTTCGGAGGCAGGGGACAAACCGGGGAGCTGTTTTTT	CASSFGGRGQTGELFF
TRBJ2-5	NA	TRBV7-9	TRBD1	TGCGCCAGCAGCCAACCCGGGACAGGGGAGCAGTACTTC	CASSQPGTGEQYF
TRBJ2-2	NA	TRBV15	TRBD1	TGTGCCACCAGCACCGGGACAGGGGCAAACACCGGGGAGCTGTTTTTT	CATSTGTGANTGELFF